The next 31 T cell receptor beta chains were all read from a single sample in a study of T cells in Graves' hyperthyroidism and ophthalmopathy. RNA transcripts served as the template for amplifying TCR beta CDR3 regions. Researchers ran a first-round RT-PCR on the TCR CDR3 using the HTBI primer set. TCRdb reprocessed the multiplex PCR reads via MiXCR and lists one record per CDR3 protein. The data show 300,000 to 400,000 distinct CDR3 sequences, less than 15% seen once. Sequencing was performed on blood. The receptor set was obtained from a woman aged 18-29 years with Graves' hyperthyroidism.

The rearrangement links TRBV7-2 to TRBJ1-2; TRBD1 aligns across 9 bases. J gave up 4 bases and V 6 bases, and 9 bases lay outside the gene matches. Germline-derived CDR1 and CDR2 are SGHTA and FQGNSA. The CDR3 is 15 residues long. CDR3 amino acids: CASRLGGGQGYGYTF. The DNA for the CDR3 is TGTGCCAGCAGGCTCGGGGGGGGACAGGGCTATGGCTACACCTTC.

The V and J genes are TRBV15 and TRBJ1-1; 9 bases map to TRBD1. Losses at the gene ends were 0 bases for V and 0 bases for J; bases not matched to a gene: 8. The CDR3 sequence is 18 residues long. CDR1 and CDR2 from the germline V gene are LNHNV and YYDKDF (reference sequence). The CDR3 sequence: CATSRDQGTGWMNTEAFF. The CDR3 DNA reads TGTGCCACCAGCAGAGATCAAGGGACAGGGTGGATGAACACTGAAGCTTTCTTT. The full variable domain, completed using reference TRBV15 and TRBJ1-1, is DAMVIQNPRYQVTQFGKPVTLSCSQTLNHNVMYWYQQKSSQAPKLLFHYYDKDFNNEADTPDNFQSRRPNTSFCFLDIRSPGLGDTAMYLCATSRDQGTGWMNTEAFFGQGTRLTVV.

In its sample, this clonotype was seen many times. The CDR3 protein is CASSPPRDAPGELFF. As DNA, the CDR3 is TGTGCCAGCAGCCCCCCCAGGGACGCTCCCGGGGAGCTGTTTTTT. V gene TRBV28 combines with J gene TRBJ2-2, with D perhaps being TRBD1 or TRBD2 (5 bases each). The CDR3 totals 15 residues. Germline V lookup: CDR1 MDHEN, CDR2 SYDVKM. The V and J ends lost 6 bases and 6 bases respectively, with 17 bases between them.

V and J are TRBV20-1 and TRBJ1-2, with a possible D match to TRBD1 (5 bases). Germline V CDR1 and CDR2: DFQATT, SNEGSKA (reference sequence). Trimming took 2 bases from V and 2 from J, leaving 21 bases between them. The CDR3 is 17 residues long. In DNA form, the CDR3 reads TGCAGTGCTAGAAAGGGACTCGGGGAGGGTTCCAACTATGGCTACACCTTC. Translated, it gives CSARKGLGEGSNYGYTF.

The J gene is TRBJ1-1, the V gene TRBV28, with D possibly TRBD1 on 5 matching bases. V was trimmed by 6 bases and J by 0 bases, leaving 14 bases between them. The CDR3 contains 15 residues. Germline values: CDR1 MDHEN, CDR2 SYDVKM. The CDR3 protein is CASSSGTFMNTEAFF. CDR3 DNA: TGTGCCAGCAGCTCCGGGACGTTTATGAACACTGAAGCTTTCTTT.

This clonotype was seen at least ten times. The rearrangement joins TRBV7-8 to TRBJ2-3; 10 bases map to TRBD2. With V trimmed by 3 bases and J by 0 bases, 6 bases remained unmatched. The germline CDR1 and CDR2 sequences are SGHVS and FQNEAQ. The CDR3 is 17 amino acids. CDR3 DNA sequence: TGTGCCAGCAGCTTTTCTAGCGGGGGCTCGAGCACAGATACGCAGTATTTT. Its protein product is CASSFSSGGSSTDTQYF. Variable domain in full (rest from reference TRBV7-8 and TRBJ2-3): GAGVSQSPRYKVAKRGQDVALRCDPISGHVSLFWYQQALGQGPEFLTYFQNEAQLDKSGLPSDRFFAERPEGSVSTLKIQRTQQEDSAVYLCASSFSSGGSSTDTQYFGPGTRLTVL.

This clonotype was picked up many times. CDR3 coding DNA: TGTGCCAGCAGCTCCCATCAGGGGATCCGCTACAATGAGCAGTTCTTC. Translating gives CASSSHQGIRYNEQFF. The rearrangement links TRBV7-8 to TRBJ2-1, with TRBD1 as a possible D gene (6 bases). Germline V gene lookup returns CDR1 SGHVS and CDR2 FQNEAQ. The CDR3 spans 16 residues. Trimming left V 4 bases short and J 3 bases short, with 16 bases between.

This chain links TRBV6-1 with TRBJ2-2; D possibly corresponds to TRBD2 (5 bases). Trimming pared 5 bases from V and 0 bases from J, leaving 19 bases between. CDR1 is MNHNS, CDR2 SASEGT, per germline. This CDR3 region has 18 residues. This CDR3 reads CASSPLPGGLANTGELFF. CDR3 DNA sequence: TGTGCCAGCAGTCCCCTCCCTGGCGGGCTAGCGAACACCGGGGAGCTGTTTTTT.

This clonotype has a count of ten or more. This CDR3 is CASSRGRTDLYNEQFF. The CDR3 DNA sequence: TGTGCCAGCAGCCGTGGGCGTACGGATCTTTACAATGAGCAGTTCTTC. The gene calls are TRBV3-1 and TRBJ2-1; D not certain. The CDR3 has 16 amino acids. CDR1 and CDR2 from the germline V gene are LGHDT and YNNKEL (reference sequence). Deletions cut 4 bases from V and 4 bases from J, with 17 bases between.

This clonotype was observed at least ten times. The V and J genes are TRBV7-2 and TRBJ2-7; possible D gene TRBD2, 6 bases. The germline V gene encodes CDR1 SGHTA and CDR2 FQGNSA. CDR3 length: 14 residues. V lost 4 bases, J lost 2 bases, and 12 bases lay in between. The CDR3 bases are TGTGCCAGCAGCTCTAAAAGCGGGCCCTACGAGCAGTACTTC. Its translation: CASSSKSGPYEQYF.

This clonotype was seen ten or more times. The CDR3 DNA follows: TGTGCCAGCAGCTTTTTTGCGGGGGTGCCAGATACGCAGTATTTT. Translation: CASSFFAGVPDTQYF. V usage is TRBV5-8 and J usage is TRBJ2-3, with 7 bases that match TRBD2. The V gene's germline CDR1 is SGHTS and CDR2 YDEGEE. Trimming removed 2 bases from V and 4 bases from J; junction bases left unmatched: 7. This CDR3 spans 15 amino acids. Together with reference TRBV5-8 and TRBJ2-3, the CDR3 gives the full variable domain: EAGVTQSPTHLIKTRGQQATLRCSPISGHTSVYWYQQALGLGLQFLLWYDEGEERNRGNFPPRFSGRQFPNYSSELNVNALELEDSALYLCASSFFAGVPDTQYFGPGTRLTVL.

The V and J genes are TRBV3-1 and TRBJ2-1, with D hard to call. Germline CDR1 is LGHDT and CDR2 is YNNKEL (reference sequence). This CDR3 region has 13 residues. V dropped 3 bases and J dropped 4 bases, with 7 bases sitting between them. The CDR3 coding sequence is TGTGCCAGCAGCCAGGCCCAATACAATGAGCAGTTCTTC. It yields the protein CASSQAQYNEQFF.

This clonotype has ten or more counts. V is TRBV20-1 and J is TRBJ2-3, with 7 bases that match TRBD1. The CDR3 has 13 residues. J gave up 4 bases and V 5 bases, and 6 bases lay outside the gene matches. The germline gives CDR1 DFQATT, CDR2 SNEGSKA (reference sequence). CDR3 coding DNA: TGCAGTGCTGACAGGGAGAGTGCAGATACGCAGTATTTT. Its protein is CSADRESADTQYF.

The V call is TRBV10-3, the J call TRBJ1-1, with D possibly matching TRBD1 (5 bases). This CDR3 spans 14 amino acids. Germline CDR1 is ENHRY and CDR2 is SYGVKD. Trimming left V 4 bases short and J 1 base short, with 10 bases between. Here the CDR3 DNA reads TGTGCCATCAGTGCCGTGGGGGGGAACACTGAAGCTTTCTTT. It yields the protein CAISAVGGNTEAFF.

Ten or more counts support this clonotype. V gene TRBV7-2 combines with J gene TRBJ2-6, with D perhaps TRBD2 (5 bases). Germline V gene data show CDR1 as SGHTA and CDR2 as FQGNSA. The V gene lost 10 bases and the J gene lost 2 bases, with 18 bases spanning the gap. The CDR3 runs to 16 residues. The CDR3 is CATTTIRGAGANVLTF. CDR3 coding DNA: TGTGCCACCACGACCATCCGGGGAGCTGGGGCCAACGTCCTGACTTTC.

This chain links TRBV6-2 or TRBV6-3 with TRBJ2-4; D not resolved. Germline lookup yields CDR1 MNHEY and CDR2 SVGEGT. The CDR3 runs to 14 residues. Trimming stripped 5 bases from V and 6 bases from J, with 14 bases between. Here the CDR3 DNA reads TGTGCCAGCAGTCTGGGTCCAGAAATAAACATTCAGTACTTC. Translating gives CASSLGPEINIQYF.

The chain has TRBV5-4 and TRBJ1-1, with D unclear. With 4 bases removed from V and 1 base from J, the gap between germline ends came to 11 bases. The CDR3 is made up of 14 amino acids. Looked up from germline, CDR1 is SGHNT and CDR2 is YYREEE (reference sequence). CDR3 sequence reads: CASSPFFANTEAFF. In DNA form, the CDR3 reads TGTGCCAGCAGCCCGTTTTTCGCGAACACTGAAGCTTTCTTT.

The sample holds a few counts of this clonotype. V is TRBV10-3 and J is TRBJ2-5; D possibly corresponds to TRBD2 (6 bases). This CDR3 is built from 12 residues. V was clipped by 6 bases and J by 5 bases, with 10 bases between them. The germline V gene has CDR1 ENHRY and CDR2 SYGVKD. The CDR3 nucleotides are TGTGCCATCAGCGACGGAGGGGAGACCCAGTACTTC. This encodes CAISDGGETQYF.

This clonotype was seen many times. The chain is built from TRBV20-1 and TRBJ1-2; D unclear. With 2 bases removed from V and 6 bases from J, the gap between germline ends came to 13 bases. Germline CDR1 reads DFQATT; CDR2 reads SNEGSKA (reference sequence). The CDR3 has 13 residues. CDR3 nucleotide sequence: TGCAGTGCTAGACAACAAACCGGAAATGGCTACACCTTC. Translating gives CSARQQTGNGYTF.

The chain has TRBV28 and TRBJ2-7; D is uncertain. Trimming took off 4 bases at V and 3 bases at J, with 13 bases between the two ends. CDR3 length: 14 amino acids. CDR1 and CDR2 (germline): MDHEN, SYDVKM. The CDR3 sequence is CASSSPLRGYEQYF. As DNA, the CDR3 is TGTGCCAGCAGTTCCCCCTTGAGAGGCTACGAGCAGTACTTC.

This clonotype has ten or more counts. This chain links TRBV6-1 with TRBJ1-1; no clear D gene. V was trimmed by 8 bases and J by 3 bases, leaving 10 bases between them. The CDR3 loop spans 12 amino acids. The germline CDR1 and CDR2 sequences are MNHNS and SASEGT. The CDR3: CASSFGYTEAFF. CDR3 bases: TGTGCCAGCTCGTTCGGGTACACTGAAGCTTTCTTT.

This clonotype was detected many times. This chain uses TRBV5-5 with TRBJ1-4, with D hard to call. The length of the CDR3 is 18 residues. Germline CDR1 reads SGHKS; CDR2 reads YYEKEE (reference sequence). V lost 4 bases and J lost 0, with 19 bases in between. Here the CDR3 DNA reads TGTGCCAGCAGCATTACTCGGTCGTGGACCGCAACTAATGAAAAACTGTTTTTT. Translated: CASSITRSWTATNEKLFF.

The V gene is TRBV19, the J gene TRBJ2-3; 11 bases line up with TRBD2. There are 16 residues in the CDR3. Unmatched junction bases numbered 6, after V lost 5 bases and J lost 2 bases. Germline V gene sequence: CDR1 LNHDA, CDR2 SQIVND (reference sequence). The CDR3, as DNA: TGTGCCAGTAGTTCCCTGACTAGCGGGAACACAGATACGCAGTATTTT. This codes for CASSSLTSGNTDTQYF. Drawing the rest from reference TRBV19 and TRBJ2-3, the complete variable domain is DGGITQSPKYLFRKEGQNVTLSCEQNLNHDAMYWYRQDPGQGLRLIYYSQIVNDFQKGDIAEGYSVSREKKESFPLTVTSAQKNPTAFYLCASSSLTSGNTDTQYFGPGTRLTVL.

Details on this clonotype: One base away lies a much larger clone, so this may be a sequencing read error. The CDR3 sequence: CAGRITGRQAPLHF. The DNA for the CDR3 is TGTGCCGGCAGAATAACAGGGAGACAGGCACCCCTCCACTTT. The chain combines TRBV27 with TRBJ1-6; a possible D gene is TRBD1 (6 bases). The CDR3 has 14 residues. Germline V gene sequence: CDR1 MNHEY, CDR2 SMNVEV (reference sequence).

This clonotype was seen repeatedly, ten times or more. The chain is built from TRBV2 and TRBJ2-1, with 12 bases aligning to TRBD1. Trimming at V came to 10 bases and at J to 12 bases, leaving 10 bases not matched to a gene. There are 13 residues in the CDR3. Germline assignment: CDR1 SNHLY and CDR2 FYNNEI. CDR3 sequence: CATKGGQGAGQFF. As DNA, the CDR3 is TGTGCCACCAAAGGGGGACAGGGGGCTGGGCAGTTCTTC.

The chain uses TRBV28 and TRBJ2-2, with 8 bases that match TRBD1. Near its end, the DNA agrees better with TRBJ1-4, so the J call may be wrong. Germline CDR1 MDHEN, CDR2 SYDVKM. The CDR3 is made up of 16 amino acids. In DNA, the CDR3 is TGTGCCAGCAGCTCCGGGACAGGCTTCTTGGATGAAAAACTGTTTTTT. Translating gives CASSSGTGFLDEKLFF.

The chain combines TRBV4-1 with TRBJ2-7; 8 bases line up with TRBD2. V shed 0 bases, J shed 6 bases, and the junction held 7 bases outside the gene matches. The CDR3 spans 15 residues. Germline CDR1 and CDR2: MGHRA and YSYEKL. The CDR3: CASSQEVGRAAEQYF. In nucleotides, the CDR3 is TGCGCCAGCAGCCAAGAGGTCGGGAGGGCCGCCGAGCAGTACTTC.

This clonotype came up a few times. V is TRBV7-8 and J is TRBJ1-1; D perhaps matches TRBD1 (6 bases). With 4 bases removed from V and 10 bases from J, the gap between germline ends came to 22 bases. This CDR3 contains 15 residues. Germline V gene lookup returns CDR1 SGHVS and CDR2 FQNEAQ. As DNA, the CDR3 is TGTGCCAGCAGCTCACCGGCAGGGCCCGTGGGGGCAGCTTTCTTT. This translates into CASSSPAGPVGAAFF.

This clonotype has more than one count but fewer than ten. Possible read error: a much larger clone is one base away. The chain has TRBV28 and TRBJ1-2; D unclear. Germline V lookup: CDR1 MDHEN, CDR2 SYDVKM. The CDR3 consists of 14 residues. Trimming took off 7 bases at V and 3 bases at J, with 15 bases between the two ends. The CDR3 protein is CASILGRGYYGYTF. CDR3 in DNA: TGTGCCAGCATCCTCGGACGGGGATACTATGGCTACACCTTC.

This clonotype was observed at least ten times. The J gene is TRBJ1-1, the V gene TRBV2; 7 nucleotides align to TRBD1. Per germline, CDR1 SNHLY and CDR2 FYNNEI. This CDR3 spans 14 amino acids. Losses at the gene ends were 7 bases for V and 0 bases for J; bases not matched to a gene: 5. This CDR3 reads CASIDDRVNTEAFF. Written as DNA, the CDR3 is TGTGCCAGCATCGACGACAGGGTGAACACTGAAGCTTTCTTT.

The chain combines TRBV7-8 with TRBJ2-1; maybe TRBD1 (7 bases). The CDR3 runs to 15 residues. Germline CDR1 reads SGHVS; CDR2 reads FQNEAQ. V gave up 5 bases and J gave up 3 bases, with 14 bases separating them. CDR3 coding DNA: TGTGCCAGCAGCCCCAGCAGGGGGGACTACAATGAGCAGTTCTTC. It codes for CASSPSRGDYNEQFF.